These T cell receptor beta chains were read from a single sample in a study of T cells in Graves' hyperthyroidism and ophthalmopathy. Via MiXCR, TCRdb re-called the multiplex PCR reads, giving one row per CDR3 protein. The sample contains hundreds of thousands of distinct CDR3 sequences, around 13% of which appear only once. Sequencing used blood. The receptors shown here come from a young woman with Graves' hyperthyroidism that later progressed to Graves' ophthalmopathy. CDR3s include the opening cysteine and the closing phenylalanine or tryptophan. The D gene is left open where the match is weak. Expanded clones get a size class; other rows say once, few or many, or leave the size out.

>-|many|TRBV29-1|TRBJ1-1
TGCAGCGTTGATCGGGGTTGGACTGAAGCTTTCTTT
CSVDRGWTEAFF
>-|many|TRBV15|TRBJ2-2
TGTGCCACCAGCAGAGATGCGGGGGCGAGGACCGGGGAGCTGTTTTTT
CATSRDAGARTGELFF
>-|many|TRBV12-5|TRBJ1-5
TGTGCTAGTGGTTTGATACAGGGAGGTTATCAGCCCCAGCATTTT
CASGLIQGGYQPQHF
>-|many|TRBV2|TRBJ2-7
TGTGCCAGCAGTGTGACGGTCTATACCTACGAGCAGTACTTC
CASSVTVYTYEQYF
>TRBD2|many|TRBV28|TRBJ2-2
TGTGCCAGCACTAGCGGGACCGGGGAGCTGTTTTTT
CASTSGTGELFF
>-|many|TRBV4-1|TRBJ1-1
TGCGCCAGCAGCCAAGATAGTCAGGGGCACACTGAAGCTTTCTTT
CASSQDSQGHTEAFF
>-|many|TRBV28|TRBJ2-1
TGTGCCAGCAGTAGCAGGGAAACGGGCTACAATGAGCAGTTCTTC
CASSSRETGYNEQFF
>-|many|TRBV19|TRBJ2-7
TGTGCCAGTAGTATTTCCGGGGTTGCATACGAGCAGTACTTC
CASSISGVAYEQYF
>TRBD1|many|TRBV18|TRBJ2-5
TGTGCCAGCTCACCGGGACAGTACCAAGAGACCCAGTACTTC
CASSPGQYQETQYF
>-|-|TRBV2|TRBJ2-7
TGTGCCAGCAGCGAGCACCGGGACTCACTCTACGAGCAGTACTTC
CASSEHRDSLYEQYF
>TRBD1|many|TRBV5-1|TRBJ2-3
TGCGCCAGCAGCCTCCCGACAGGGGGAGGAGATACGCAGTATTTT
CASSLPTGGGDTQYF
>-|few|TRBV6-1|TRBJ1-5
TGTGCCAGCAGTTCCCCGGGGGGGCCGGGGGGCAATCAGCCCCAGCATTTT
CASSSPGGPGGNQPQHF
>-|few|TRBV15|TRBJ2-7
TGTGCCACCAGCACCAGGGGAAAATCCTACGAGCAGTACTTC
CATSTRGKSYEQYF
>-|many|TRBV20-1|TRBJ2-3
TGCAGTGCTAGGCCTCTGGAGGAAAACACAGATACGCAGTATTTT
CSARPLEENTDTQYF
>-|-|TRBV5-1|TRBJ2-3
TGCGCCAGCACACTTCGAGGAGCCACAGATACGCAGTATTTT
CASTLRGATDTQYF
>-|many|TRBV12-3/TRBV12-4|TRBJ1-5
TGTGCCAGCAGCCGGCTACAGGGCAATCAGCCCCAGCATTTT
CASSRLQGNQPQHF
>-|-|TRBV7-9|TRBJ2-7
TGTGCCAGCAGCTTGGTGCCAGCCCACGAGCAGTACTTC
CASSLVPAHEQYF
>-|many|TRBV30|TRBJ1-4
TGTGCCTGGATTGACTCCTCGAAACTGTTTTTT
CAWIDSSKLFF
>-|once|TRBV3-1|TRBJ2-1
TGTGCCAGCAGCCAAGAAGTTAGCGGCCTTACTTATGAGCAGTTCTTC
CASSQEVSGLTYEQFF
>-|-|TRBV5-1|TRBJ2-2
TGCGCCAGCAGCTTGGAGGGTCAATTCAACACCGGGGAGCTGTTTTTT
CASSLEGQFNTGELFF
>TRBD2|many|TRBV19|TRBJ2-7
TGTGCCAGTAGTGGGCTAGCGGAAGAGCCTTCTTACAACTACGAGCAGTACTTC
CASSGLAEEPSYNYEQYF
>TRBD2|few|TRBV11-3|TRBJ2-6
TGTGCCAGCAGCCCTTTCTTACGGACTAGCGGAGACTCTGGGGCCAACGTCCTGACTTTC
CASSPFLRTSGDSGANVLTF
>-|many|TRBV20-1|TRBJ1-2
TGCAGTGCTAGGACCACAGAGAACTATGGCTACACCTTC
CSARTTENYGYTF
>-|many|TRBV28|TRBJ2-6
TGTGCCAGCAAAATTTCTGGGGCCAACGTCCTGACTTTC
CASKISGANVLTF
>-|few|TRBV3-1|TRBJ1-2
TGTGCCAGCTCGGGACCAGGGAATGGCTACACCTTC
CASSGPGNGYTF
>-|many|TRBV3-1|TRBJ1-1
TGTGCCAGCAGCCACGGACACCTGAACACTGAAGCTTTCTTT
CASSHGHLNTEAFF
>TRBD2|many|TRBV10-3|TRBJ2-5
TGTGCCATCAGTACCGGGACTAGCGGGAGTGAGACCCAGTACTTC
CAISTGTSGSETQYF
>TRBD2|many|TRBV14|TRBJ2-1
TGTGCCACCAGACTAGCGGGAGGTGGCAATGAGCAGTTCTTC
CATRLAGGGNEQFF
>-|many|TRBV6-1|TRBJ1-6
TGTGCCGCGAAGACAGAATTGAATTCACCCCTCCACTTT
CAAKTELNSPLHF
>TRBD2|-|TRBV6-4|TRBJ2-7
TGTGCCAGTACACCGGGACTAGCGGGAGGGGGCTCCTACGAGCAGTACTTC
CASTPGLAGGGSYEQYF
>TRBD1|-|TRBV20-1|TRBJ1-5
TGCAGTGCGGAAATGACAGGGAATCAGCCCCAGCATTTT
CSAEMTGNQPQHF
>-|many|TRBV10-3|TRBJ1-1
TGTGCCATCAGTGAGTCCCGACAGTTGAACACTGAAGCTTTCTTT
CAISESRQLNTEAFF
>-|few|TRBV18|TRBJ1-3
TGTGCCAGCTCACCCTCGACGGTCTCTGGAAACACCATATATTTT
CASSPSTVSGNTIYF
>TRBD1|many|TRBV12-3/TRBV12-4|TRBJ1-6
TGTGCCAGCAGCCGAGAGGGACAGGGTAATTCACCCCTCCACTTT
CASSREGQGNSPLHF
>TRBD1|many|TRBV11-2|TRBJ2-7
TGTGCCAGCAGCCCTATACAGGGGAAGAGGTACGAGCAGTACTTC
CASSPIQGKRYEQYF
>-|many|TRBV24-1|TRBJ2-3
TGTGCCACCAGTGATTTTAAGAGCACAGATACGCAGTATTTT
CATSDFKSTDTQYF
>TRBD2|many|TRBV6-1|TRBJ2-5
TGTGCCAGCAGACAGACTAGCGGGAGGGAGGTACAAGAGACCCAGTACTTC
CASRQTSGREVQETQYF
>-|-|TRBV20-1|TRBJ2-2
TGCAGTGTTCCGGGACAATCGGAGCTGTTTTTT
CSVPGQSELFF
>-|many|TRBV5-8|TRBJ1-2
TGTGCCAGCATCCCCCCTGTTCGTAACTATGGCTACACCTTC
CASIPPVRNYGYTF
>-|few|TRBV27|TRBJ1-1
TGTGCCAGCAGTCGCCTGGTCCTTGCCGGGGGGCCCCTGGACACTGAAGCTTTCTTT
CASSRLVLAGGPLDTEAFF
>-|-|TRBV20-1|TRBJ2-7
TGCAGTGCTAGTGCCCTCAAAGTTAGTGGGTTTGGCGAGCAGTACTTC
CSASALKVSGFGEQYF
>TRBD1|few|TRBV5-5|TRBJ2-5
TGTGCCAGCAGCTCTCCAGGACAGGGTAGTCTGCGAGAGACCCAGTACTTC
CASSSPGQGSLRETQYF
>TRBD2|-|TRBV4-2|TRBJ2-1
TGTGCCAGCAGCCAAGATAGCGGGAACACCTACAATGAGCAGTTCTTC
CASSQDSGNTYNEQFF